Shown below are 30 T cell receptor beta chains from a single sample sequenced in a study of vaccination and CD4 T cells after COVID-19 (dated 2022 in TCRdb). These receptors' targets are unknown. The intended sense of this specimen's treatment or condition label: roughly 11-day PBMC culture with coronavirus spike peptide pools or control peptides (ViraFEST assay). Library preparation employed PCR. Instrument used: Illumina iSeq 100. DNA from cultured CD4+ T cells was subjected to TCR sequencing with the Oncomine TCR Beta short-read assay at the Johns Hopkins FTIC core. The public reads were quality trimmed at Q25 with fastp and then assembled into clones with MiXCR by TCRdb, keeping productive beta chains. All rows with the same CDR3 protein become a single entry with the most common DNA and genes. The table for this sample lists 15,000 to 20,000 distinct CDR3 sequences; roughly 59% of them were counted only once. The ten largest clonotypes hold about 5% of the sample.

Sequences were derived from CD4+ T cells from blood, cultured in vitro, sampled after SARS-CoV-2 vaccination. All receptors come from a human donor who had recovered from COVID-19.

The CDR3 nucleotides are TGTGCCATCAGTGAGTCGGGACAGAACATGAACACTGAAGCTTTCTTT. It encodes CAISESGQNMNTEAFF. The chain carries TRBV10-3 and TRBJ1-1; the match to TRBD1 covers 7 bases. CDR1 and CDR2 from the germline V gene are ENHRY and SYGVKD. This CDR3 has 16 amino acids. V shed 0 bases and J 0 bases; nucleotides not matched to a gene: 4.

The rearrangement joins TRBV5-6 to TRBJ1-6; TRBD1 matches at 7 bases. In germline, CDR1 is SGHDT, CDR2 YYEEEE. The junction had 7 bases not matched to a gene; V was cut back by 5 bases and J by 8 bases. The CDR3 totals 14 residues. CDR3 amino acids: CASRAGTAHSPLHF. CDR3 nucleotide sequence: TGTGCCAGCAGGGCCGGGACAGCCCATTCACCCCTCCACTTT.

The J gene is TRBJ1-4, the V gene TRBV7-9; D not certain. CDR1 is SEHNR and CDR2 is FQNEAQ in the germline V gene (reference sequence). V lost 7 bases, J lost 8 bases, and 14 bases lay in between. The CDR3 consists of 13 residues. In DNA, the CDR3 is TGTGCCAGCAACTCGGACCCTTTAGAAAAACTGTTTTTT. Amino acid sequence: CASNSDPLEKLFF.

The rearrangement links TRBV5-1 to TRBJ1-1; D possibly corresponds to TRBD1 (5 bases). This CDR3 is built from 12 residues. Trimming left V 5 bases short and J 5 bases short, with 10 bases between. From germline, CDR1 is SGHRS and CDR2 YFSETQ. CDR3 DNA sequence: TGCGCCAGCAGAGCAGGGTGGACTGAAGCTTTCTTT. This translates into CASRAGWTEAFF.

The chain uses TRBV6-2 or TRBV6-3 and TRBJ1-1; D gene uncertain. The CDR3 spans 13 residues. CDR1 MNHEY and CDR2 SVGEGT come from the germline V gene. V dropped 0 bases and J dropped 7 bases, with 9 bases sitting between them. The CDR3 nucleotides are TGTGCCAGCAGTTACTCGTTCGCGTATGAAGCTTTCTTT. Translation gives CASSYSFAYEAFF.

The chain links TRBV6-2 or TRBV6-3 to TRBJ1-1; D not resolved. The V end was cut by 6 bases, the J end by 5 bases, with 13 bases between. Germline V gives CDR1 MNHEY, CDR2 SVGEGT. This CDR3 is 13 amino acids long. The CDR3 DNA follows: TGTGCCAGCAGAACCACCGACACGACTGAAGCTTTCTTT. The encoded protein is CASRTTDTTEAFF.

This clonotype showed up just a few times. V usage is TRBV10-3 and J usage is TRBJ2-2; D may be TRBD2 (7 bases). Trimming pared 8 bases from V and 5 bases from J, leaving 15 bases between. CDR3 length: 14 residues. The germline V gene has CDR1 ENHRY and CDR2 SYGVKD. The CDR3 region is CAISGGARTGELFF. The CDR3 DNA reads TGTGCCATCTCGGGGGGCGCGAGAACCGGGGAGCTGTTTTTT.

V usage is TRBV27 and J usage is TRBJ2-1; perhaps TRBD1 as D (6 bases). V lost 10 bases and J 3 bases, leaving 13 bases between the germline ends. The CDR3 has 13 amino acids. Germline V gene sequence: CDR1 MNHEY, CDR2 SMNVEV (reference sequence). The CDR3 DNA reads as TGTGCCACTTCGACAGGTCTCTACAATGAGCAGTTCTTC. It is translated as CATSTGLYNEQFF.

This rearrangement joins TRBV15 to TRBJ1-5; no firm D call. The CDR3 sequence is 15 residues long. Deletions cut 0 bases from V and 0 bases from J, with 6 bases between. Germline V gene sequence: CDR1 LNHNV, CDR2 YYDKDF (reference sequence). CDR3 coding DNA: TGTGCCACCAGCAGAGACAGCTATAGCAATCAGCCCCAGCATTTT. Translated, it gives CATSRDSYSNQPQHF.

This clonotype occurred a few times. J is TRBJ2-7 and V is TRBV20-1; 13 nucleotides align to TRBD2. This CDR3 is 16 amino acids long. The germline gives CDR1 DFQATT, CDR2 SNEGSKA (reference sequence). Losses at the gene ends were 0 bases for V and 3 bases for J; bases not matched to a gene: 5. CDR3 nucleotide sequence: TGCAGTGCTAGAGATCCGGGACTAGCGGGGATCTACGAGCAGTACTTC. This codes for CSARDPGLAGIYEQYF.

J is TRBJ1-5 and V is TRBV6-5; 10 bases map to TRBD1. Germline V CDR1 and CDR2: MNHEY, SVGAGI. The CDR3 runs 15 residues. Trimming at V came to 3 bases and at J to 5 bases, leaving 4 bases not matched to a gene. CDR3 nucleotide sequence: TGTGCCAGCAGTTATACCGGGACAGGGGATCAGCCCCAGCATTTT. Residues: CASSYTGTGDQPQHF.

The rearrangement links TRBV19 to TRBJ1-2, with D possibly TRBD1 on 5 matching bases. The CDR3 spans 13 residues. Trimming took off 5 bases at V and 4 bases at J, with 11 bases between the two ends. Germline assignment: CDR1 LNHDA and CDR2 SQIVND (reference sequence). The CDR3 loop is CASSEGVPYGYTF. CDR3 bases: TGTGCCAGTAGTGAAGGGGTCCCCTATGGCTACACCTTC. Looking up the rest from reference TRBV19 and TRBJ1-2 gives the full variable domain: DGGITQSPKYLFRKEGQNVTLSCEQNLNHDAMYWYRQDPGQGLRLIYYSQIVNDFQKGDIAEGYSVSREKKESFPLTVTSAQKNPTAFYLCASSEGVPYGYTFGSGTRLTVV.

In its sample, this clonotype was seen a few times. This chain uses TRBV19 with TRBJ1-1; D possibly corresponds to TRBD1 (6 bases). CDR3 size: 13 residues. Trimming stripped 7 bases from V and 0 bases from J, with 9 bases between. The V gene's germline CDR1 is LNHDA and CDR2 SQIVND (reference sequence). The CDR3 loop reads CASNQGLNTEAFF. CDR3 DNA sequence: TGTGCCAGTAACCAGGGGCTGAACACTGAAGCTTTCTTT.

The chain has TRBV20-1 and TRBJ1-2; D gene ambiguous. Trimming stripped 6 bases from V and 5 bases from J, with 16 bases between. CDR3 length: 13 residues. Germline CDR1 and CDR2: DFQATT and SNEGSKA (reference sequence). CDR3 nucleotides: TGCAGTGCCCGACGTCGGTTGTTGTATGGCTACACCTTC. Translation: CSARRRLLYGYTF.

The chain combines TRBV6-2 or TRBV6-3 with TRBJ2-7; D is possibly TRBD2 (6 bases). V was shortened by 6 bases and J by 3 bases, with 15 bases between the two germline ends. There are 14 residues in the CDR3. Germline loops: CDR1 MNHEY, CDR2 SVGEGT. The CDR3 spells CASRPSGRIYEQYF. The CDR3 region has the DNA TGTGCCAGCAGACCGAGTGGGAGGATCTACGAGCAGTACTTC.

This sequence joins TRBV7-9 and TRBJ2-1; D remains ambiguous. Germline CDR1 is SEHNR and CDR2 is FQNEAQ (reference sequence). V was shortened by 7 bases and J by 9 bases, with 22 bases between the two germline ends. The CDR3 contains 15 residues. CDR3 region: CASKLHDLNGLEQFF. DNA for the CDR3: TGTGCCAGCAAACTACACGATCTTAATGGTCTTGAGCAGTTCTTC.

This clonotype occurred a few times. The chain employs TRBV7-8 and TRBJ1-6, with TRBD1 matching over 7 bases. V trimming: 5 bases; J trimming: 7 bases; junction bases outside the gene matches: 5. CDR1 SGHVS and CDR2 FQNEAQ come from the germline V gene. The CDR3 loop spans 14 amino acids. CDR3 nucleotides: TGTGCCAGCAGCCTCGGGACAGCCAATTCACCCCTCCACTTT. This codes for CASSLGTANSPLHF.

V usage is TRBV7-2 and J usage is TRBJ1-6; TRBD1 aligns across 7 bases. The CDR3 consists of 13 residues. V shed 5 bases, J shed 9 bases, and the junction held 4 bases outside the gene matches. Germline CDR1 and CDR2: SGHTA and FQGNSA. This chain's CDR3 is CASSPRTGSPLHF. CDR3 DNA sequence: TGTGCCAGCAGCCCGAGGACAGGTTCACCCCTCCACTTT.

V is TRBV2 and J is TRBJ2-2; D gene uncertain. The CDR3 is made up of 15 amino acids. Trimming took off 5 bases at V and 0 bases at J, with 10 bases between the two ends. Germline CDR1 SNHLY, CDR2 FYNNEI. CDR3 nucleotide sequence: TGTGCCAGCAGTCAAGATTCCGCGAACACCGGGGAGCTGTTTTTT. Protein: CASSQDSANTGELFF.

In its sample, this clonotype was seen once. The V call is TRBV7-8, the J call TRBJ2-7; 7 positions agree with TRBD2. Germline V gives CDR1 SGHVS, CDR2 FQNEAQ. Trimming at V came to 5 bases and at J to 0 bases, leaving 19 bases not matched to a gene. This CDR3 region has 19 residues. The CDR3 loop is CASSPSGSFSGGSSYEQYF. The CDR3, as DNA: TGTGCCAGCAGCCCGTCAGGGTCCTTTAGCGGCGGGAGCTCCTACGAGCAGTACTTC. The variable domain in full, completed from reference TRBV7-8 and TRBJ2-7, reads GAGVSQSPRYKVAKRGQDVALRCDPISGHVSLFWYQQALGQGPEFLTYFQNEAQLDKSGLPSDRFFAERPEGSVSTLKIQRTQQEDSAVYLCASSPSGSFSGGSSYEQYFGPGTRLTVT.

This rearrangement joins TRBV20-1 to TRBJ1-1; D is ambiguous. V shed 4 bases and J shed 7 bases, with 13 bases lying between them. The CDR3 is made up of 12 amino acids. Germline-derived CDR1 and CDR2 are DFQATT and SNEGSKA (reference sequence). The CDR3 DNA reads TGCAGTGCTAAACAGAGACCCCTTGAAGCTTTCTTT. It codes for CSAKQRPLEAFF.

The V gene is TRBV29-1, the J gene TRBJ2-1, with 9 bases identical to TRBD2. This CDR3 region has 15 residues. Germline CDR1 reads SQVTM; CDR2 reads ANQGSEA. Trimming cost V 4 bases and J 7 bases; bases outside gene matches: 11. In DNA form, the CDR3 reads TGCAGCGTTGGGTCTGTAGCGGGAGTGGGAAATGAGCAGTTCTTC. Encoded protein: CSVGSVAGVGNEQFF.

This sequence joins TRBV12-3 or TRBV12-4 and TRBJ2-7, with 13 bases that match TRBD2. V lost 7 bases and J lost 4; bases outside the gene matches: 7. This CDR3 has 15 residues. The CDR3 here is CASTVGLAGSYEQYF. CDR3 sequence (DNA): TGTGCCAGCACGGTGGGACTAGCGGGAAGTTACGAGCAGTACTTC.

This clonotype turned up a few times. The chain has TRBV7-2 and TRBJ1-6; D is undetermined. Germline V lookup: CDR1 SGHTA, CDR2 FQGNSA. This CDR3 spans 13 amino acids. Between the trimmed V and J ends, which lost 3 bases and 7 bases, there was a span of 7 bases. CDR3 region: CASSLYRNSPLHF. Here the CDR3 DNA reads TGTGCCAGCAGCTTGTACCGAAATTCACCCCTCCACTTT.

This clonotype was counted a few times. The rearrangement joins TRBV15 to TRBJ1-5; D remains ambiguous. CDR1 and CDR2 (germline): LNHNV, YYDKDF (reference sequence). V lost 4 bases and J lost 6, with 13 bases in between. The CDR3 loop spans 14 amino acids. CDR3 protein: CATSTESKVQPQHF. The CDR3 nucleotides read TGTGCCACCAGCACCGAATCGAAAGTTCAGCCCCAGCATTTT. Looking up the rest from reference TRBV15 and TRBJ1-5 gives the full variable domain: DAMVIQNPRYQVTQFGKPVTLSCSQTLNHNVMYWYQQKSSQAPKLLFHYYDKDFNNEADTPDNFQSRRPNTSFCFLDIRSPGLGDTAMYLCATSTESKVQPQHFGDGTRLSIL.

This clonotype appeared a few times. V usage is TRBV19 and J usage is TRBJ1-2, with D possibly being TRBD1 (5 bases). In germline, CDR1 is LNHDA, CDR2 SQIVND (reference sequence). The CDR3 totals 14 residues. The V gene lost 2 bases and the J gene lost 5 bases, with 12 bases spanning the gap. CDR3 sequence reads: CASSILQGEYGYTF. The CDR3 DNA reads TGTGCCAGTAGTATATTGCAGGGTGAATATGGCTACACCTTC.

This chain links TRBV11-2 with TRBJ1-1; D not resolved. This CDR3 is 12 amino acids long. Germline CDR1 and CDR2: SGHAT and FQNNGV. Deletions cut 1 base from V and 8 bases from J, with 8 bases between. This chain's CDR3 is CASSLVGQEAFF. The CDR3 DNA sequence: TGTGCCAGCAGCTTAGTTGGCCAAGAAGCTTTCTTT.

This clonotype was found once. The V and J genes are TRBV7-3 and TRBJ2-2; tentatively, D is TRBD2 (6 bases). Deletions cut 6 bases from V and 3 bases from J, with 17 bases between. CDR1 is SGHTA, CDR2 FQGTGA, per germline. This CDR3 has 16 residues. This CDR3 reads CASSRRGGVDTGELFF. CDR3 nucleotide sequence: TGTGCCAGCAGTCGGCGAGGCGGGGTAGACACCGGGGAGCTGTTTTTT.

The chain links TRBV20-1 to TRBJ1-2; no definite D call. The CDR3 contains 13 residues. Trimming took 3 bases from V and 1 from J, leaving 9 bases between them. The V gene's germline CDR1 is DFQATT and CDR2 SNEGSKA (reference sequence). CDR3 bases: TGCAGTGCTAGGGCCAGCCTTAACTATGGCTACACCTTC. Amino acids: CSARASLNYGYTF.

This clonotype was detected only a few times. The chain recombines TRBV20-1 with TRBJ1-5; unclear D gene. Trimming removed 4 bases from V and 0 bases from J, with 7 bases in between. The germline V gene encodes CDR1 DFQATT and CDR2 SNEGSKA (reference sequence). The CDR3 is made up of 13 amino acids. The CDR3 loop reads CSAIAYSNQPQHF. The CDR3 DNA reads TGCAGTGCTATTGCTTATAGCAATCAGCCCCAGCATTTT.